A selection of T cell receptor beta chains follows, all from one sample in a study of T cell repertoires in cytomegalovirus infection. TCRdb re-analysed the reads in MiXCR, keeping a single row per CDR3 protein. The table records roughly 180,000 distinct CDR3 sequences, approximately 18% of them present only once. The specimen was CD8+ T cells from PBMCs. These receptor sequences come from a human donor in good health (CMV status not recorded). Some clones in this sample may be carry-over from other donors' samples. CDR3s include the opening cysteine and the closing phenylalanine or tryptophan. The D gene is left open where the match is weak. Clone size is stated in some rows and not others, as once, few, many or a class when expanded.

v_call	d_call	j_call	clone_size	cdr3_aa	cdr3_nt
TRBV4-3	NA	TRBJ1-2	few	CASSQTQAGLNYGYTF	TGCGCCAGCAGCCAAACCCAGGCAGGGCTTAACTATGGCTACACCTTC
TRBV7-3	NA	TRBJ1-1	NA	CASSLTLAGDTEAFF	TGTGCCAGCAGCTTAACGTTAGCGGGGGACACTGAAGCTTTCTTT
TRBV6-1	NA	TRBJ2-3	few	CASIPRGYTDTQYF	TGTGCCAGCATCCCGCGGGGTTACACAGATACGCAGTATTTT
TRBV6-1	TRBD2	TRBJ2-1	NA	CASSPTGTSGVFGSYNEQFF	TGTGCCAGCAGTCCTACCGGGACTAGCGGGGTGTTTGGCTCCTACAATGAGCAGTTCTTC
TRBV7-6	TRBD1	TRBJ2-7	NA	CASSAELPGQSYEQYF	TGTGCCAGCAGCGCAGAGCTCCCGGGACAGTCTTACGAGCAGTACTTC
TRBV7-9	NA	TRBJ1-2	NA	CASSLQPINGYTF	TGTGCCAGCAGCTTACAACCGATCAATGGCTACACCTTC
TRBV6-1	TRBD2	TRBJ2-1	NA	CASSDLAGMVKAEFF	TGTGCCAGCAGTGATCTAGCGGGGATGGTAAAAGCTGAGTTCTTC
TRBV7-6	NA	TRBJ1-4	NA	CASSFQPDRATNEKLFF	TGTGCCAGCAGCTTTCAACCCGACCGTGCAACTAATGAAAAACTGTTTTTT
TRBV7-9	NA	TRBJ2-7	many	CASSTPPGRSSYEQYF	TGTGCCAGCAGCACTCCTCCGGGACGGAGTAGCTACGAGCAGTACTTC
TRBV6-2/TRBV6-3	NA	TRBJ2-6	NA	CASSTVDRTLGANVLTF	TGTGCCAGCAGCACCGTAGACCGAACCTTAGGGGCCAACGTCCTGACTTTC
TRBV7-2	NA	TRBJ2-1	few	CASNRGDSEDNEQFF	TGTGCCAGCAACCGAGGTGATAGCGAGGACAATGAGCAGTTCTTC
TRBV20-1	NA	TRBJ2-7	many	CSAREEITSYEQYF	TGCAGTGCTAGGGAGGAGATTACCTCCTACGAGCAGTACTTC
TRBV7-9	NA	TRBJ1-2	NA	CASSRLSDVFGYTF	TGTGCCAGCAGCCGGCTATCGGATGTCTTTGGCTACACCTTC
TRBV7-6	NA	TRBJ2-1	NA	CASSLNRQNEQFF	TGTGCCAGCAGCTTAAACAGACAGAATGAGCAGTTCTTC
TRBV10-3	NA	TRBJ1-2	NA	CAISVEGGNYGYTF	TGTGCCATCAGTGTTGAGGGGGGCAACTATGGCTACACCTTC
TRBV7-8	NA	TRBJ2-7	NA	CASSLTGAGDFYEQYF	TGTGCCAGCAGCCTCACGGGGGCGGGGGACTTCTACGAGCAGTACTTC
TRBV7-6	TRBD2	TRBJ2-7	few	CASSSRRGGEQYF	TGTGCCAGCAGCTCACGACGGGGGGGCGAGCAGTACTTC
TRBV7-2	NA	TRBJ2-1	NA	CASSGDIEQYVYNEQFF	TGTGCCAGCAGCGGTGACATAGAACAGTACGTCTACAATGAGCAGTTCTTC
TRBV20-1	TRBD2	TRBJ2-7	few	CSARAPSGRNSYEQYF	TGCAGTGCTAGGGCGCCTAGCGGGAGGAACTCCTACGAGCAGTACTTC
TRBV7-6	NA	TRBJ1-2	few	CASSATDSDYGYTF	TGTGCCAGCAGCGCAACGGACAGCGACTATGGCTACACCTTC
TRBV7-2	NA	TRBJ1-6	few	CASVGTDNSPLHF	TGTGCCAGCGTCGGCACGGATAATTCACCCCTCCACTTT
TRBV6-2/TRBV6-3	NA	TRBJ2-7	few	CASSYYTNYEQYF	TGTGCCAGCAGTTACTATACGAACTACGAGCAGTACTTC
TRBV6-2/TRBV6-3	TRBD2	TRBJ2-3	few	CASSYPTSGGPDTQYF	TGTGCCAGCAGTTACCCGACTAGCGGGGGCCCAGATACGCAGTATTTT
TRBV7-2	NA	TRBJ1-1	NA	CASSLVAEAFF	TGTGCCAGCAGTTTAGTTGCTGAAGCTTTCTTT
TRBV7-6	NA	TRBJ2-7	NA	CASSPRVSSYEQYF	TGTGCCAGCAGCCCGAGGGTCTCATCCTACGAGCAGTACTTC
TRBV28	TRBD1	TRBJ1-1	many	CASSSLKQGRTTREAFF	TGTGCCAGCAGTTCTCTGAAACAGGGGCGAACGACGCGTGAAGCTTTCTTT
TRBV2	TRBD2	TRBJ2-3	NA	CASSPSGGEDTQYF	TGTGCCAGCAGTCCTAGCGGGGGGGAAGATACGCAGTATTTT